Listed below are T cell receptor beta chains from one sample, sequenced in a study of cytomegalovirus exposure and HLA in healthy donors. TCRdb keeps only in-frame clones here, not all; method: immunoSEQ multiplex PCR. The table shows more than 120,000 clones, with around 85% occurring only once. The specimen was PBMCs. These receptors all come from a woman aged 30 to 39 in good health and CMV-seronegative. Each CDR3 is given with its conserved first and last residue. A D gene is named only where the DNA matches it firmly. Clone size, where shown, is once, few, many, or a class for clones that have expanded.

size: NA
V: TRBV29-1
D: TRBD2
J: TRBJ2-3
DNA: TGCAGCGCCGCCGGGACTAGCGTTCCTAGCACAGATACGCAGTATTTT
CDR3: CSAAGTSVPSTDTQYF

size: few
V: TRBV5-1
D: TRBD1
J: TRBJ1-4
DNA: TGCGCCAGCAGCTTGGCCGGGACAGGGGGAGGTAATGAAAAACTGTTTTTT
CDR3: CASSLAGTGGGNEKLFF

size: NA
V: TRBV4-3
D: TRBD1
J: TRBJ1-1
DNA: TGCGCCAGCAGCCAAGATGGAGGGGGCGCATCTCTCGAAGCTTTCTTT
CDR3: CASSQDGGGASLEAFF

size: NA
V: TRBV7-9
D: NA
J: TRBJ2-2
DNA: TGTGCCAGCAGCTTAGGAGGATGGCGGGCGGACCTTAAGGGGGAGCTGTTTTTT
CDR3: CASSLGGWRADLKGELFF

size: NA
V: TRBV2
D: NA
J: TRBJ2-7
DNA: TGTGCCAGCAGAATAATAGGGGGTTGCTACGAGCAGTACTTC
CDR3: CASRIIGGCYEQYF

size: NA
V: TRBV19
D: NA
J: TRBJ1-5
DNA: TGTGCCAGTAGTAAGTATAGTTATAGCAATCAGCCCCAGCATTTT
CDR3: CASSKYSYSNQPQHF

size: NA
V: TRBV7-7
D: TRBD2
J: TRBJ2-2
DNA: TGTGCCAGCAGCCCCCTTAGCGGGGGGCAGAACACCGGGGAGCTGTTTTTT
CDR3: CASSPLSGGQNTGELFF

size: NA
V: TRBV6-1
D: TRBD1
J: TRBJ1-5
DNA: TGTGCCAGCAGCCGACAGGGGGTATACAATCAGCCCCAGCATTTT
CDR3: CASSRQGVYNQPQHF

size: once
V: TRBV18
D: NA
J: TRBJ2-5
DNA: TGTGCCAGCTCACGAGGGCGGGGAGAAGAGACCCAGTACTTC
CDR3: CASSRGRGEETQYF

size: NA
V: TRBV5-1
D: NA
J: TRBJ1-2
DNA: TGCGCCAGCAGCTGGGGGGGGGATGGCTACACCTTC
CDR3: CASSWGGDGYTF

size: NA
V: TRBV11-3
D: NA
J: TRBJ2-7
DNA: TGTGCCAGCAGCTTGGTAACAGGGTTCGAGCAGTACTTC
CDR3: CASSLVTGFEQYF

size: NA
V: TRBV5-4
D: TRBD1
J: TRBJ2-5
DNA: TGTGCCAGCAGCCCAAGGGACAGGGCTAAGACCCAGTACTTC
CDR3: CASSPRDRAKTQYF

size: NA
V: TRBV15
D: NA
J: TRBJ1-4
DNA: TGTGCCACCAGCTCCCGAGTAGGGGAGGGCAAAAAACTGTTTTTT
CDR3: CATSSRVGEGKKLFF

size: NA
V: TRBV19
D: TRBD2
J: TRBJ2-1
DNA: TGTGCCAGTAGTTTGGCGGGAGGGTACAATGAGCAGTTCTTC
CDR3: CASSLAGGYNEQFF

size: NA
V: TRBV7-8
D: TRBD2
J: TRBJ2-3
DNA: TGTGCCAGCAGCTTCATGACGGGGGGGCTATTAGATACGCAGTATTTT
CDR3: CASSFMTGGLLDTQYF

size: NA
V: TRBV30
D: NA
J: TRBJ2-3
DNA: TGTGCCTTCATACAGGGTAGCACAGATACGCAGTATTTT
CDR3: CAFIQGSTDTQYF

size: NA
V: TRBV6-8
D: TRBD1
J: TRBJ2-7
DNA: TGTGCCATCCAACAGGGGAGCGGCTACGAGCAGTACTTC
CDR3: CAIQQGSGYEQYF

size: NA
V: TRBV27
D: TRBD1
J: TRBJ1-2
DNA: TGTGCCAGCAGTCCTAGACAGGGGGCGAAAGGAGGCTACACCTTC
CDR3: CASSPRQGAKGGYTF

size: NA
V: TRBV29-1
D: NA
J: TRBJ2-7
DNA: TGCAGCGTTGAGCGGACAGCGAGCTCCTACGAGCAGTACTTC
CDR3: CSVERTASSYEQYF

size: NA
V: TRBV6-5
D: TRBD1
J: TRBJ1-2
DNA: TGTGCCAGCAGAGGACAGGGAAGTCCCTATGGCTACACCTTC
CDR3: CASRGQGSPYGYTF

size: NA
V: TRBV18
D: NA
J: TRBJ1-5
DNA: TGTGCCAGCTCGTCCTACAGAGACGAACAGCCCCAGCATTTT
CDR3: CASSSYRDEQPQHF

size: NA
V: TRBV5-1
D: TRBD2
J: TRBJ2-1
DNA: TGCGCCAGCAGCTTCCGAGCCGGGGGGGGTACCTACAATGAGCAGTTCTTC
CDR3: CASSFRAGGGTYNEQFF

size: NA
V: TRBV2
D: NA
J: TRBJ1-2
DNA: TGTGCCAGCAGTGAACTAAGGGAGGGTGGCTACACCTTC
CDR3: CASSELREGGYTF

size: NA
V: TRBV19
D: NA
J: TRBJ2-7
DNA: TGTGCCAGTGAACAGGCCTACGAGCAGTACTTC
CDR3: CASEQAYEQYF

size: NA
V: TRBV5-1
D: TRBD1
J: TRBJ1-5
DNA: TGCGCCAGCAGTCACACAGGGGGCGATCAGCCCCAGCATTTT
CDR3: CASSHTGGDQPQHF

size: NA
V: TRBV6-5
D: NA
J: TRBJ2-4
DNA: TGTGCCAGCAGTAGAGGGTTGGCCAAAAACATTCAGTACTTC
CDR3: CASSRGLAKNIQYF

size: NA
V: TRBV7-2
D: NA
J: TRBJ1-4
DNA: TGTGCCAGCAGCTTAGTAACGAGCTTGGGCCAGAAACTGTTTTTT
CDR3: CASSLVTSLGQKLFF

size: NA
V: TRBV5-4
D: TRBD1
J: TRBJ1-1
DNA: TGTGCCAGCAGCACCCAGACAGGGTGGGACACTGAAGCTTTCTTT
CDR3: CASSTQTGWDTEAFF

size: NA
V: TRBV7-9
D: NA
J: TRBJ2-1
DNA: TGTGCCAGCCTCGAGGTGAACAATGAGCAGTTCTTC
CDR3: CASLEVNNEQFF

size: NA
V: TRBV9
D: NA
J: TRBJ2-3
DNA: TGTGCCAGCAGCGTAGGACTTGGCGGGGTACGCACAGATACGCAGTATTTT
CDR3: CASSVGLGGVRTDTQYF

size: few
V: TRBV28
D: TRBD1
J: TRBJ1-5
DNA: TGTGCCAGCAGTGCAGCAGACAGGGGGTATCAGCCCCAGCATTTT
CDR3: CASSAADRGYQPQHF

size: NA
V: TRBV7-9
D: NA
J: TRBJ2-7
DNA: TGTGCCAGCAGCTGGACAGTGGACTACGAGCAGTACTTC
CDR3: CASSWTVDYEQYF

size: NA
V: TRBV7-8
D: TRBD1
J: TRBJ2-7
DNA: TGTGCCAGCAGACGGGACAGGTCAACCACCTACGAGCAGTACTTC
CDR3: CASRRDRSTTYEQYF